This T cell receptor (beta chain) was obtained from a study of preoperative IRX-2 immunotherapy in early breast cancer. The repertoire was sequenced with immunoSEQ multiplex PCR; TCRdb's copy has only in-frame clones and lacks some. Among around 39,000 clones listed, roughly 94% were seen once. Treatment denoted: preoperative locoregional IRX-2 cytokine immunotherapy. Preoperative locoregional IRX-2 cytokine immunotherapy was tested in the phase Ib source study. The CDR3 length is 14 residues. Trimming at V came to 5 bases and at J to 6 bases, leaving 9 bases not matched to a gene. Germline V gene lookup returns CDR1 MNHEY and CDR2 SMNVEV (reference sequence).

This receptor was obtained from a human donor with breast cancer. The genes are TRBV27 and TRBJ1-2, with 7 nucleotides matching TRBD1. The sample here was tumor tissue, taken after IRX-2 immunotherapy. The CDR3 nucleotides read TGTGCCAGCAGTGTCCCGGGACAGACCAATGGCTACACCTTC. Residues: CASSVPGQTNGYTF.